This T cell receptor beta chain was obtained from a study of OX40 agonist ivuxolimab in advanced cancers. Study information: Patients received ivuxolimab, an intravenous treatment, every 2 weeks at 0.01 to 10 mg/kg.

TCRdb keeps only in-frame clones here, not all; method: immunoSEQ multiplex PCR. Found here are about 12,000 clones, about 93% of them singletons; the top ten hold approximately 70%. The germline gives CDR1 WSHSY, CDR2 SAAADI. Trimming took off 6 bases at V and 6 bases at J, with 5 bases between the two ends. The CDR3 totals 10 residues. The sequencing here drew on CD4+ or CD8+ T cells sorted from blood, taken in a trial of the OX40 agonist ivuxolimab. The chain recombines TRBV10-2 with TRBJ2-5; no definite D call. The clonotype comes from an adult with an advanced solid tumor such as melanoma, head and neck, liver or kidney cancer. The CDR3 DNA reads TGCGCCAGCAGCGACCAGACCCAGTACTTC. It translates to CASSDQTQYF.